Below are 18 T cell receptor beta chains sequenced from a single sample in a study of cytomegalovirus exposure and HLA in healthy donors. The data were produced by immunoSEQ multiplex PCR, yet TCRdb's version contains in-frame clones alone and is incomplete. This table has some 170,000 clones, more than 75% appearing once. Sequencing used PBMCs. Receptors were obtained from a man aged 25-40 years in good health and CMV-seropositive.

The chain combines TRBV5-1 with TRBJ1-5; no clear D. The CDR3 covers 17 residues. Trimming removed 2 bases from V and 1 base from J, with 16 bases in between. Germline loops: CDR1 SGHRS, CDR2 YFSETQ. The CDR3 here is CASSLGGFSGSNQPQHF. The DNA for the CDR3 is TGCGCCAGCAGCTTAGGTGGGTTTTCCGGGAGCAATCAGCCCCAGCATTTT.

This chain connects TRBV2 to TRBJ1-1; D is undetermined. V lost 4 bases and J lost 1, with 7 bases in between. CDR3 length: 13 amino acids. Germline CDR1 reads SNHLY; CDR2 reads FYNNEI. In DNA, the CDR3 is TGTGCCAGCAGTGTGGAAGGGAACACTGAAGCTTTCTTT. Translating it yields CASSVEGNTEAFF.

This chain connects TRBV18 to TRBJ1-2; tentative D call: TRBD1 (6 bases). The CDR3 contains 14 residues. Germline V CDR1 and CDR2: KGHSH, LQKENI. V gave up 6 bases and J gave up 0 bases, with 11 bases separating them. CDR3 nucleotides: TGTGCCAGCTCCCACGGACAGTCTAACTATGGCTACACCTTC. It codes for CASSHGQSNYGYTF.

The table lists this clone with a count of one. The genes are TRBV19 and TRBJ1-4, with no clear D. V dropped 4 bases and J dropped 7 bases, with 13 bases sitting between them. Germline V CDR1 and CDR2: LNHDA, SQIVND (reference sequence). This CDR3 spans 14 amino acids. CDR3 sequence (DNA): TGTGCCAGTAGTAGGTCAGCTCGGAGTGAAAAACTGTTTTTT. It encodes CASSRSARSEKLFF.

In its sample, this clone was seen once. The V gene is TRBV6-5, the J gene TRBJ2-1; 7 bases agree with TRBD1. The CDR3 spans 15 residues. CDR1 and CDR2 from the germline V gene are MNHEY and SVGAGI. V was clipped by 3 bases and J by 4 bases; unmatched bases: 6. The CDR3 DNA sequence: TGTGCCAGCAGTTATGGTCAGGGGGTTTACAATGAGCAGTTCTTC. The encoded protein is CASSYGQGVYNEQFF.

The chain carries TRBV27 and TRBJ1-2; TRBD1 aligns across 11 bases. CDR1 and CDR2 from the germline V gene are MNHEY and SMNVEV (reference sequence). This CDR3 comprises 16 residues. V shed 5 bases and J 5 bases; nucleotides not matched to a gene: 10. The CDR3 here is CASSPTRTGGVYGYTF. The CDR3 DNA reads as TGTGCCAGCAGTCCGACTCGGACAGGGGGCGTGTATGGCTACACCTTC.

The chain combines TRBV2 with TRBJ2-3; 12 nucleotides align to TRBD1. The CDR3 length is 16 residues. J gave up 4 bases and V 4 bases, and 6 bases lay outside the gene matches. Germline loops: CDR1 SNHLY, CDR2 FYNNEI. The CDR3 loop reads CASSAIGTGGPDTQYF. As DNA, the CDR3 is TGTGCCAGCAGTGCTATTGGGACAGGGGGCCCAGATACGCAGTATTTT.

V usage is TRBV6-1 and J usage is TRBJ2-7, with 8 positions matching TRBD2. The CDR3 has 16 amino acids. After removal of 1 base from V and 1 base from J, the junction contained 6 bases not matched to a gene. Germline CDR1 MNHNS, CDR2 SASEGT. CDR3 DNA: TGTGCCAGCAGTGAAGAGGGACTAGTAGGGTCCTACGAGCAGTACTTC. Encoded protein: CASSEEGLVGSYEQYF.

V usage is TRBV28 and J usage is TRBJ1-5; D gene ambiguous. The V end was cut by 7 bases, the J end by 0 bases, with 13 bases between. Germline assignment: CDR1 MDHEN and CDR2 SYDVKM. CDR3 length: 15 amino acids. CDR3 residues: CASKVEDGSNQPQHF. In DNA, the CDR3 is TGTGCCAGCAAGGTCGAGGACGGTAGCAATCAGCCCCAGCATTTT.

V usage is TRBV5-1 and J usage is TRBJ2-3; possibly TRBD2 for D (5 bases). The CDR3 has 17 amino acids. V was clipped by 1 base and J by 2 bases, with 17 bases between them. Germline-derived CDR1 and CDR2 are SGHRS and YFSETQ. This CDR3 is CASSLRTQAEPTDTQYF. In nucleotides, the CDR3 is TGCGCCAGCAGCTTGCGGACTCAGGCAGAACCCACAGATACGCAGTATTTT.

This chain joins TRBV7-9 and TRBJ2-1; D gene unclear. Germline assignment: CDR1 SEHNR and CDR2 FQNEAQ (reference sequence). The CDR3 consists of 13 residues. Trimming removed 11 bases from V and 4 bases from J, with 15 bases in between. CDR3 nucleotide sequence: TGTGCCGGCCATCCAGCCCCTTACAATGAGCAGTTCTTC. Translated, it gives CAGHPAPYNEQFF.

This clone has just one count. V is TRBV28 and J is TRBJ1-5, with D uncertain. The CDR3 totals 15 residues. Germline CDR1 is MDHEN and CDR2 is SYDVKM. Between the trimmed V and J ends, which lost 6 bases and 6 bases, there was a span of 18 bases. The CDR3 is CASRPAPPTSQPQHF. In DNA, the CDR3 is TGTGCCAGCAGACCCGCACCCCCAACCAGTCAGCCCCAGCATTTT. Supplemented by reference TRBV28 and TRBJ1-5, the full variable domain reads DVKVTQSSRYLVKRTGEKVFLECVQDMDHENMFWYRQDPGLGLRLIYFSYDVKMKEKGDIPEGYSVSREKKERFSLILESASTNQTSMYLCASRPAPPTSQPQHFGDGTRLSIL.

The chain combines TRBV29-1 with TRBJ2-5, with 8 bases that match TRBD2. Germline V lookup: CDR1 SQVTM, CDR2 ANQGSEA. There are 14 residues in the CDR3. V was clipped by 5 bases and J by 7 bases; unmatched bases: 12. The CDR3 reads CSVRTGTREGTQYF. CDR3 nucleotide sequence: TGCAGCGTTCGAACCGGGACTAGGGAGGGGACCCAGTACTTC.

CDR3 region: CASSTPGLAFTGELFF. CDR3 coding DNA: TGTGCCAGCAGCACTCCGGGACTAGCTTTCACCGGGGAGCTGTTTTTT. This chain joins TRBV5-4 and TRBJ2-2, with TRBD2 matching over 9 bases. The germline gives CDR1 SGHNT, CDR2 YYREEE (reference sequence). This CDR3 contains 16 residues. Unmatched junction bases numbered 8, after V lost 4 bases and J lost 4 bases.

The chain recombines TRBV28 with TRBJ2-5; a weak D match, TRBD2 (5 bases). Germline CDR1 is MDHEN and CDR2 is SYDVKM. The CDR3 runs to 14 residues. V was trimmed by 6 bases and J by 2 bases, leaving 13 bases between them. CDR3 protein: CASRGAGGQETQYF. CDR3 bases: TGTGCCAGCAGGGGCGCGGGTGGACAAGAGACCCAGTACTTC. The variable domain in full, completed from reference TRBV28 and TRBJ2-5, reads DVKVTQSSRYLVKRTGEKVFLECVQDMDHENMFWYRQDPGLGLRLIYFSYDVKMKEKGDIPEGYSVSREKKERFSLILESASTNQTSMYLCASRGAGGQETQYFGPGTRLLVL.

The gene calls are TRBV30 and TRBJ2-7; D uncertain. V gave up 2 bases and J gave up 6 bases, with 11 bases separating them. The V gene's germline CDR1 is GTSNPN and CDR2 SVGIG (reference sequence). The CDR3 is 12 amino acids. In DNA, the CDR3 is TGTGCCTGGAGTTTGCACTTTGCCGAGCAGTACTTC. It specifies CAWSLHFAEQYF.

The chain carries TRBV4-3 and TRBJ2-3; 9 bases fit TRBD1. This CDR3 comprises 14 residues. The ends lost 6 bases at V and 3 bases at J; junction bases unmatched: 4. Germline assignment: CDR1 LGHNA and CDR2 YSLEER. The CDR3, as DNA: TGCGCCAGCAGTTTGGACAGGGGAACAGATACGCAGTATTTT. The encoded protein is CASSLDRGTDTQYF.

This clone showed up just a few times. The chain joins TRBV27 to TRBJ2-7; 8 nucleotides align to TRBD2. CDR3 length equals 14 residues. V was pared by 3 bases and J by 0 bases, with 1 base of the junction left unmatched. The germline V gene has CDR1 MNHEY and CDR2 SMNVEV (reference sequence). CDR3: CASSFSGTSYEQYF. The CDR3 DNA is TGTGCCAGCAGTTTTAGCGGGACCTCCTACGAGCAGTACTTC.